The 30 T cell receptor beta chains below were found in one sample sequenced in a study of identical twins. TCRdb passed the 5' RACE reads through MiXCR, listing each CDR3 protein once. The data contain a few hundred thousand distinct CDR3 sequences, roughly an eighth of them singletons. These same data were also listed under a study on yellow fever vaccine responses in identical twins.

Sequencing was carried out using CD4+ T cells sorted from blood. The source of these receptors is a woman aged 18-35 years in good health.

The rearrangement uses TRBV4-3 and TRBJ2-1; TRBD2 aligns across 8 bases. This CDR3 contains 17 residues. After removal of 0 bases from V and 2 bases from J, the junction contained 6 bases not matched to a gene. Germline CDR1 LGHNA, CDR2 YSLEER. This chain's CDR3 is CASSQEAALAAYNEQFF. The CDR3, as DNA: TGCGCCAGCAGCCAAGAAGCGGCACTAGCGGCCTACAATGAGCAGTTCTTC.

The table lists this clonotype with a few counts. V is TRBV5-1 and J is TRBJ1-1; a weak D match, TRBD1 (5 bases). The CDR3 covers 15 residues. CDR1 and CDR2 from the germline V gene are SGHRS and YFSETQ. V lost 5 bases, J lost 2 bases, and 16 bases lay in between. The CDR3 spells CASRVFRGGNTEAFF. The CDR3 region has the DNA TGCGCCAGCAGGGTATTTAGGGGAGGAAACACTGAAGCTTTCTTT. The whole variable domain, remainder taken from reference TRBV5-1 and TRBJ1-1, is KAGVTQTPRYLIKTRGQQVTLSCSPISGHRSVSWYQQTPGQGLQFLFEYFSETQRNKGNFPGRFSGRQFSNSRSEMNVSTLELGDSALYLCASRVFRGGNTEAFFGQGTRLTVV.

A few counts support this clonotype. This sequence joins TRBV6-2 or TRBV6-3 and TRBJ2-7; weak D call: TRBD2 (7 bases). V was cut by 5 bases and J by 8 bases, with 28 bases left in between. Germline V gene data show CDR1 as MNHEY and CDR2 as SVGEGT. The CDR3 runs 17 residues. The DNA for the CDR3 is TGTGCCAGCAGTAGCCACGCTGCGGGAGAGGGGGACGGAAAGCAGTACTTC. It encodes CASSSHAAGEGDGKQYF.

This clonotype was seen only a few times. This chain joins TRBV6-5 and TRBJ1-4; 9 bases fit TRBD1. The CDR3 runs 15 residues. Germline assignment: CDR1 MNHEY and CDR2 SVGAGI. V shed 2 bases, J shed 6 bases, and the junction held 4 bases outside the gene matches. Here the CDR3 DNA reads TGTGCCAGCAGTTACGGGACAGGGAGGGATGAAAAACTGTTTTTT. Its protein product is CASSYGTGRDEKLFF.

The chain couples TRBV4-3 to TRBJ2-3; the match to TRBD1 covers 8 bases. With V trimmed by 4 bases and J by 5 bases, 8 bases remained unmatched. Germline CDR1 and CDR2: LGHNA and YSLEER. This CDR3 comprises 15 residues. The CDR3, as DNA: TGCGCCAGCAGCCCAGGACAGGGTAGAGTAGATACGCAGTATTTT. Translating gives CASSPGQGRVDTQYF.

This clonotype has only a few counts. The chain carries TRBV3-1 and TRBJ2-1; no firm D call. CDR3 length: 15 amino acids. The V gene lost 0 bases and the J gene lost 8 bases, with 14 bases spanning the gap. The germline CDR1 and CDR2 sequences are LGHDT and YNNKEL (reference sequence). CDR3 nucleotide sequence: TGTGCCAGCAGCCAAGACCCGCCCTCTCTGGATGAGCAGTTCTTC. As protein: CASSQDPPSLDEQFF.

This clonotype was counted between two and nine times. The CDR3 loop reads CATRPTGETQYF. DNA for the CDR3: TGTGCCACGCGACCCACTGGGGAGACCCAGTACTTC. The chain employs TRBV10-3 and TRBJ2-5, with D uncertain. The CDR3 runs 12 residues. The V end was cut by 10 bases, the J end by 5 bases, with 14 bases between. Looked up from germline, CDR1 is ENHRY and CDR2 is SYGVKD.

The rearrangement uses TRBV6-5 and TRBJ2-5; D tentatively reads TRBD1 or TRBD2 (5 bases each). The germline V and J ends were trimmed by 4 bases and 4 bases, with 13 bases remaining between them. Germline CDR1 reads MNHEY; CDR2 reads SVGAGI. The CDR3 runs 14 residues. The CDR3 sequence is CASSSEGRGETQYF. CDR3 nucleotide sequence: TGTGCCAGCAGTTCCGAGGGACGGGGAGAGACCCAGTACTTC.

This clonotype was recorded a few times. This sequence joins TRBV29-1 and TRBJ2-7; tentatively, D is TRBD2 (6 bases). Per the germline V gene, CDR1 is SQVTM and CDR2 is ANQGSEA. With 7 bases removed from V and 1 base from J, the gap between germline ends came to 14 bases. The CDR3 is 13 residues long. CDR3 sequence (DNA): TGCAGCGCGCGCGGGGCCTTATCCTACGAGCAGTACTTC. Its protein product is CSARGALSYEQYF.

V and J are TRBV27 and TRBJ1-1; the match to TRBD1 covers 8 bases. Germline CDR1 reads MNHEY; CDR2 reads SMNVEV (reference sequence). CDR3 length: 19 residues. V trimming: 0 bases; J trimming: 4 bases; junction bases outside the gene matches: 16. Written as DNA, the CDR3 is TGTGCCAGCAGTTTATCGATAACGGGCAGGGGGCTGGTAGGCACTGAAGCTTTCTTT. This translates into CASSLSITGRGLVGTEAFF.

The sample holds many counts of this clonotype. The chain employs TRBV5-1 and TRBJ2-3; TRBD1 matches 7 bases. CDR3 length: 16 amino acids. The J segment lost 0 bases and the V segment lost 3 bases, leaving 7 bases of the junction unmatched. Germline V CDR1 and CDR2: SGHRS, YFSETQ. Written as DNA, the CDR3 is TGCGCCAGCAGCTCCGGGGCAGGGGGTAGCACAGATACGCAGTATTTT. Protein: CASSSGAGGSTDTQYF.

This clonotype was counted many times. The chain combines TRBV12-3 or TRBV12-4 with TRBJ1-1; D might be TRBD1 (5 bases). V gave up 5 bases and J gave up 4 bases, with 17 bases separating them. There are 15 residues in the CDR3. The CDR3 loop reads CASSTDRSGATEAFF. The CDR3 DNA sequence: TGTGCCAGCAGTACAGACAGATCCGGGGCCACTGAAGCTTTCTTT.

The chain employs TRBV20-1 and TRBJ2-5; D gene uncertain. The length of the CDR3 is 11 residues. The V and J ends lost 8 bases and 2 bases respectively, with 9 bases between them. CDR1 and CDR2 (germline): DFQATT, SNEGSKA (reference sequence). CDR3 residues: CSRKKQETQYF. The CDR3 nucleotides are TGCAGTCGCAAGAAGCAAGAGACCCAGTACTTC.

This clonotype was observed a few times. V gene TRBV20-1 combines with J gene TRBJ2-1, with TRBD2 identical over 9 bases. Looked up from germline, CDR1 is DFQATT and CDR2 is SNEGSKA (reference sequence). This CDR3 region has 14 residues. The CDR3 sequence is CSIVLAGVYNEQFF. The CDR3 DNA is TGCAGCATCGTGTTAGCGGGGGTCTACAATGAGCAGTTCTTC.

V usage is TRBV5-1 and J usage is TRBJ2-5; D remains ambiguous. CDR3 size: 15 residues. V gave up 4 bases and J gave up 3 bases, with 16 bases separating them. Germline V CDR1 and CDR2: SGHRS, YFSETQ. In DNA form, the CDR3 reads TGCGCCAGCAGCCCTCGTGAAGGCTCCAAAGAGACCCAGTACTTC. It translates to CASSPREGSKETQYF.

The V call is TRBV6-1, the J call TRBJ1-5, with 9 bases fitting TRBD1. Germline V gene lookup returns CDR1 MNHNS and CDR2 SASEGT. This CDR3 has 15 amino acids. V trimming: 10 bases; J trimming: 2 bases; junction bases outside the gene matches: 9. This chain's CDR3 is CATVLRDRGNQPQHF. The CDR3 DNA reads as TGTGCCACCGTCCTTCGGGACAGGGGCAATCAGCCCCAGCATTTT.

The V call is TRBV27, the J call TRBJ1-1; D perhaps matches TRBD1 (6 bases). In germline, CDR1 is MNHEY, CDR2 SMNVEV (reference sequence). The CDR3 sequence is 13 residues long. V was clipped by 5 bases and J by 1 base, with 8 bases between them. The CDR3 DNA reads TGTGCCAGCAGTGGGGGGCCGAACACTGAAGCTTTCTTT. Amino acids: CASSGGPNTEAFF.

This clonotype was seen ten or more times. The rearrangement joins TRBV2 to TRBJ1-2, with D possibly being TRBD1 (6 bases). CDR1 is SNHLY, CDR2 FYNNEI, per germline. The CDR3 loop spans 14 amino acids. V shed 5 bases and J shed 7 bases, with 17 bases lying between them. CDR3 in amino acids: CASSLSGEYAGYTF. For the CDR3, the DNA is TGTGCCAGCAGTCTGTCAGGGGAATACGCTGGCTACACCTTC. The variable domain in full, with the rest retrieved from reference TRBV2 and TRBJ1-2, is EPEVTQTPSHQVTQMGQEVILRCVPISNHLYFYWYRQILGQKVEFLVSFYNNEISEKSEIFDDQFSVERPDGSNFTLKIRSTKLEDSAMYFCASSLSGEYAGYTFGSGTRLTVV.

In this sample, this clonotype turned up many times. The chain recombines TRBV29-1 with TRBJ2-5; D is unresolved. Germline CDR1 and CDR2: SQVTM and ANQGSEA. Trimming took 6 bases from V and 3 from J, leaving 11 bases between them. There are 12 residues in the CDR3. The DNA of the CDR3 is TGCAGCGTGAGCCCTAGAAAAGAGACCCAGTACTTC. Its protein product is CSVSPRKETQYF.

A few counts support this clonotype. This rearrangement joins TRBV9 to TRBJ2-7, with 14 nucleotides matching TRBD2. The J segment lost 6 bases and the V segment lost 4 bases, leaving 9 bases of the junction unmatched. The CDR3 extends over 16 amino acids. Germline V gives CDR1 SGDLS, CDR2 YYNGEE. CDR3 sequence: CASSSPTSGRAGEQYF. CDR3 DNA: TGTGCCAGCAGCTCTCCGACTAGCGGGAGGGCCGGCGAGCAGTACTTC.

CDR3 loop: CASSQGVLSTDTQYF. CDR3 DNA sequence: TGTGCCAGCAGCCAGGGGGTCCTGAGCACAGATACGCAGTATTTT. J is TRBJ2-3 and V is TRBV7-3; 7 positions match TRBD1. This CDR3 is 15 amino acids long. The J segment lost 0 bases and the V segment lost 5 bases, leaving 5 bases of the junction unmatched. Germline V gene data show CDR1 as SGHTA and CDR2 as FQGTGA. Combining the CDR3 with reference TRBV7-3 and TRBJ2-3 gives the whole variable domain GAGVSQTPSNKVTEKGKYVELRCDPISGHTALYWYRQSLGQGPEFLIYFQGTGAADDSGLPNDRFFAVRPEGSVSTLKIQRTERGDSAVYLCASSQGVLSTDTQYFGPGTRLTVL.

This clonotype was seen more than once but under ten times. The chain links TRBV5-6 to TRBJ1-5; no clear D gene. With 2 bases removed from V and 2 bases from J, the gap between germline ends came to 14 bases. Per germline, CDR1 SGHDT and CDR2 YYEEEE. This CDR3 spans 16 amino acids. CDR3 protein: CASSFWQGRGNQPQHF. Here the CDR3 DNA reads TGTGCCAGCAGCTTTTGGCAAGGGAGGGGCAATCAGCCCCAGCATTTT. Full variable domain (remainder filled in from reference TRBV5-6 and TRBJ1-5): DAGVTQSPTHLIKTRGQQVTLRCSPKSGHDTVSWYQQALGQGPQFIFQYYEEEERQRGNFPDRFSGHQFPNYSSELNVNALLLGDSALYLCASSFWQGRGNQPQHFGDGTRLSIL.

The chain is built from TRBV25-1 and TRBJ2-3; 9 bases agree with TRBD2. Germline CDR1 MGHDK, CDR2 SYGVNS. The CDR3 length is 21 residues. The V gene end was trimmed by 1 base and the J gene end by 5 bases; junction bases not matched to a gene: 22. As DNA, the CDR3 is TGTGCCAGCAGTGAATGTGGTAGCGGGAGAATACCACCCTGCGCCGAAGATACGCAGTATTTT. The encoded protein is CASSECGSGRIPPCAEDTQYF.

This clonotype has just a few counts. The rearrangement links TRBV10-3 to TRBJ2-7; D is undetermined. The V gene lost 4 bases and the J gene lost 0 bases, with 4 bases spanning the gap. The length of the CDR3 is 12 residues. CDR1 ENHRY and CDR2 SYGVKD come from the germline V gene. The CDR3, as DNA: TGTGCCATCAGTGTGGCCTCCTACGAGCAGTACTTC. This encodes CAISVASYEQYF.

This rearrangement joins TRBV20-1 to TRBJ1-6; 7 bases line up with TRBD1. Trimming removed 2 bases from V and 5 bases from J; junction bases left unmatched: 3. CDR3 length: 14 amino acids. Germline assignment: CDR1 DFQATT and CDR2 SNEGSKA (reference sequence). For the CDR3, the DNA is TGCAGTGCTAGACCCGGGACAGATAATTCACCCCTCCACTTT. Its protein product is CSARPGTDNSPLHF.

This clonotype showed up just a few times. The chain combines TRBV6-4 with TRBJ2-3; 8 bases are a match to TRBD2. There are 15 residues in the CDR3. The V segment lost 3 bases and the J segment 4 bases; nucleotides outside the gene matches: 6. Germline CDR1 reads MRHNA; CDR2 reads SNTAGT. In DNA form, the CDR3 reads TGTGCCAGCAGTGAAAACGGGAGGGCCCCAGATACGCAGTATTTT. Protein product: CASSENGRAPDTQYF.

The V call is TRBV30, the J call TRBJ2-2; D is undetermined. The CDR3 is 13 amino acids. The germline CDR1 and CDR2 sequences are GTSNPN and SVGIG (reference sequence). V lost 3 bases, J lost 8 bases, and 13 bases lay in between. The CDR3 nucleotides read TGTGCCTGGAGGGGCAGTATCCCTGGGGAGCTGTTTTTT. It specifies CAWRGSIPGELFF.

This clonotype showed up many times. V and J are TRBV5-1 and TRBJ2-2; D is unresolved. Trimming took 0 bases from V and 1 from J, leaving 16 bases between them. This CDR3 region has 18 residues. From germline, CDR1 is SGHRS and CDR2 YFSETQ. The CDR3 nucleotides are TGCGCCAGCAGCTTGGCTCGGTCAAGAGCTATGAACACCGGGGAGCTGTTTTTT. It encodes CASSLARSRAMNTGELFF.

The chain uses TRBV5-1 and TRBJ1-1; D not certain. Trimming cost V 4 bases and J 1 base, with 17 bases left between them. CDR1 and CDR2 from the germline V gene are SGHRS and YFSETQ. There are 16 residues in the CDR3. The CDR3 bases are TGCGCCAGCAGCCTACAGTCCAAGACTGGGAACACTGAAGCTTTCTTT. Its translation: CASSLQSKTGNTEAFF. Full variable domain (rest looked up from reference TRBV5-1 and TRBJ1-1): KAGVTQTPRYLIKTRGQQVTLSCSPISGHRSVSWYQQTPGQGLQFLFEYFSETQRNKGNFPGRFSGRQFSNSRSEMNVSTLELGDSALYLCASSLQSKTGNTEAFFGQGTRLTVV.

This clonotype was detected a few times. V gene TRBV6-2 or TRBV6-3 combines with J gene TRBJ2-7; no clear D. Germline CDR1 reads MNHEY; CDR2 reads SVGEGT. The CDR3 is 16 residues long. The ends were cut back, 2 bases at V and 1 base at J, with 15 bases in the middle. The CDR3: CASSYRPTSLSYEQYF. For the CDR3, the DNA is TGTGCCAGCAGTTACCGCCCGACAAGCCTTTCCTACGAGCAGTACTTC.